These 10 T cell receptor beta chains were sequenced from one sample in a study of radiotherapy plus CTLA-4 blockade in lung cancer. The data were produced by immunoSEQ multiplex PCR, yet TCRdb's version contains in-frame clones alone and is incomplete. The repertoire consists of over 40,000 clones, with 82% occurring once and the leading ten covering 2.5% to 3.5%. Here the sequenced sample was peripheral blood, taken from a patient treated with radiotherapy plus ipilimumab. The source of these receptors is a human donor with non-small cell lung cancer who had stable disease on radiotherapy plus ipilimumab.

This clone showed up just once. The CDR3 DNA reads TGTGCCAGCAGTGATGTTCCGCAAGTCGGGCAGTACTTC. It codes for CASSDVPQVGQYF. The chain couples TRBV6-1 to TRBJ2-7; D remains ambiguous. V was clipped by 3 bases and J by 9 bases, with 15 bases between them. Germline-derived CDR1 and CDR2 are MNHNS and SASEGT. This CDR3 comprises 13 residues.

The chain is built from TRBV19 and TRBJ1-2, with TRBD1 identical over 8 bases. The CDR3 extends over 16 amino acids. Germline CDR1 reads LNHDA; CDR2 reads SQIVND (reference sequence). Trimming removed 3 bases from V and 3 bases from J; junction bases left unmatched: 9. In DNA form, the CDR3 reads TGTGCCAGTAGTATCCCAGGGGGCGGCGTTGACTATGGCTACACCTTC. It translates to CASSIPGGGVDYGYTF. The full variable domain, with the rest looked up from reference TRBV19 and TRBJ1-2, is DGGITQSPKYLFRKEGQNVTLSCEQNLNHDAMYWYRQDPGQGLRLIYYSQIVNDFQKGDIAEGYSVSREKKESFPLTVTSAQKNPTAFYLCASSIPGGGVDYGYTFGSGTRLTVV.

The chain links TRBV19 to TRBJ1-1, with D unresolved. The CDR3 is 13 amino acids. Trimming left V 7 bases short and J 0 bases short, with 9 bases between. CDR1 LNHDA and CDR2 SQIVND come from the germline V gene (reference sequence). CDR3 sequence: CASKQPMNTEAFF. The CDR3 nucleotides read TGTGCCAGTAAACAGCCTATGAACACTGAAGCTTTCTTT.

This chain uses TRBV5-1 with TRBJ2-2, with 7 bases aligning to TRBD2. The CDR3 runs to 15 residues. Germline CDR1 SGHRS, CDR2 YFSETQ. With V trimmed by 3 bases and J by 5 bases, 7 bases remained unmatched. DNA for the CDR3: TGCGCCAGCAGCTCGAGCGGGATTCGGACCGGGGAGCTGTTTTTT. It codes for CASSSSGIRTGELFF.

J is TRBJ2-5 and V is TRBV7-2, with TRBD2 as a possible D gene (5 bases). CDR1 SGHTA and CDR2 FQGNSA come from the germline V gene. V was shortened by 3 bases and J by 5 bases, with 16 bases between the two germline ends. The CDR3 sequence is 15 residues long. CDR3 loop: CASSFRRPGGETQYF. As DNA, the CDR3 is TGTGCCAGCAGCTTCCGGCGTCCAGGCGGGGAGACCCAGTACTTC.

As regards this clone: Its ends do not fully match the called genes, so a read error is possible. The chain couples TRBV10-3 to TRBJ2-7; no clear D. CDR3 length: 13 residues. Germline-derived CDR1 and CDR2 are ENHRY and SYGVKD. The CDR3 loop reads CASSYSEAYEQYF. CDR3 bases: TGTGCCAGCAGTTACTCAGAGGCCTACGAGCAGTACTTC.

The chain is built from TRBV27 and TRBJ2-3, with D tentatively TRBD1 (7 bases). The V end lost 5 bases, the J end lost 2 bases, and 17 bases lay between the germline ends. Germline values: CDR1 MNHEY, CDR2 SMNVEV (reference sequence). The CDR3 extends over 16 amino acids. The CDR3 loop is CASSLTRGAFTDTQYF. CDR3 bases: TGTGCCAGCAGTCTCACCAGGGGGGCGTTCACAGATACGCAGTATTTT.

The chain uses TRBV4-1 and TRBJ2-1; 15 bases align to TRBD2. The CDR3 is made up of 19 amino acids. J gave up 0 bases and V 6 bases, and 9 bases lay outside the gene matches. The germline V gene encodes CDR1 MGHRA and CDR2 YSYEKL. CDR3 amino acids: CASRPGLAGGLSSYNEQFF. CDR3 DNA sequence: TGCGCCAGCAGGCCGGGACTAGCGGGAGGCTTAAGCTCCTACAATGAGCAGTTCTTC.

The chain uses TRBV11-3 and TRBJ2-3; 10 positions agree with TRBD2. V trimming: 5 bases; J trimming: 6 bases; junction bases outside the gene matches: 14. Germline lookup yields CDR1 SGHNT and CDR2 YENEEA. CDR3 length: 17 amino acids. CDR3 nucleotide sequence: TGTGCCAGCAGCCAGGGCCCTAGCGGGGGAAGAATTGATACGCAGTATTTT. Its protein product is CASSQGPSGGRIDTQYF.

This clone was observed a single time. As DNA, the CDR3 is TGCAGCGTGGAGGGCGGGGGATACGAGCAGTACTTC. Translation: CSVEGGGYEQYF. The chain links TRBV29-1 to TRBJ2-7, with 7 nucleotides matching TRBD2. The CDR3 length is 12 residues. Trimming took 6 bases from V and 4 from J; bases not matched to a gene: 6. The germline V gene has CDR1 SQVTM and CDR2 ANQGSEA.